This T cell receptor beta chain came from a study of CD4 T cells in relation to SARS-CoV-2 and coronaviruses. Study-wide background: PBMCs were cultured with antigen for 10 days before TCR beta sequencing. Crossreactive spike epitopes shared across donors were mapped to their HLA restriction.

Note on this clone: Its antigen is unknown.

Only in-frame clones appear in the TCRdb table, and some are missing; sequencing was by immunoSEQ multiplex PCR. Among around 21,000 clones listed, about three fifths were seen once. CD4+ T cells from unexposed donors were obtained before the COVID-19 pandemic (2011-2018). Isolation of CD4+ T cells took place after about eleven days in culture. Cells permitting, SARS-CoV-2 S/N and four cold-coronavirus spikes were tested on unexposed-donor CD4+ T cells. The CDR3 contains 16 residues. Trimming took 1 base from V and 2 from J; bases not matched to a gene: 5. Germline values: CDR1 SGHTA, CDR2 FQGNSA. The sample was CD4+ T cells from PBMCs, cultured in vitro. The chain has TRBV7-2 and TRBJ1-3, with 7 positions matching TRBD1. This clonotype was sampled from a human donor in good health. The CDR3 DNA is TGTGCCAGCAGCTTAGGGTCAGGGGGTGCTGGAAACACCATATATTTT. It codes for CASSLGSGGAGNTIYF.